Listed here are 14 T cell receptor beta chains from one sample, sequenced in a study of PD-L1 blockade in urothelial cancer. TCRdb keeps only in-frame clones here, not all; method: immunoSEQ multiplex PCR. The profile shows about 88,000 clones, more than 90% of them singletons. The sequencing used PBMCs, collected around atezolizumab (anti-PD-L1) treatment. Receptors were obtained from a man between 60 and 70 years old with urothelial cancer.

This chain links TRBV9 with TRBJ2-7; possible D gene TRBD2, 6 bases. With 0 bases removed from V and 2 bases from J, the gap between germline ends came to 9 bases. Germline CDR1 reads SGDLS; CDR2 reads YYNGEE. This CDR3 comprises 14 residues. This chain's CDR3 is CASSVGGETYEQYF. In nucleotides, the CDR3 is TGTGCCAGCAGCGTAGGCGGGGAAACCTACGAGCAGTACTTC.

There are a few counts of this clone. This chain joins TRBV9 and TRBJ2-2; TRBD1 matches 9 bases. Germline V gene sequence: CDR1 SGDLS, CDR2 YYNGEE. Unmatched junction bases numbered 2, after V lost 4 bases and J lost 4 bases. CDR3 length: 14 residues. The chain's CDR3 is CASSMGQGTGELFF. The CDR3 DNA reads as TGTGCCAGCAGCATGGGACAGGGCACCGGGGAGCTGTTTTTT.

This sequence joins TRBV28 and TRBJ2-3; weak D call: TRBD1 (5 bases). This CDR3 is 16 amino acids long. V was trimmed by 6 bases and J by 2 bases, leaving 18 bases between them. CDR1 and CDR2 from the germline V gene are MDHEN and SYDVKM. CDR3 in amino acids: CASSPLRQGSTDTQYF. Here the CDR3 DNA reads TGTGCCAGCAGCCCCCTACGGCAGGGTTCCACAGATACGCAGTATTTT.

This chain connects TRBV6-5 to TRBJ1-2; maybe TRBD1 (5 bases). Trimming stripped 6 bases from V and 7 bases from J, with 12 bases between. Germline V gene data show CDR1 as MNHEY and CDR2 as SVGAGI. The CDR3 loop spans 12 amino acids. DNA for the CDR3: TGTGCCAGCAGGGAGGGACCGGGTGGCTACACCTTC. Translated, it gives CASREGPGGYTF.

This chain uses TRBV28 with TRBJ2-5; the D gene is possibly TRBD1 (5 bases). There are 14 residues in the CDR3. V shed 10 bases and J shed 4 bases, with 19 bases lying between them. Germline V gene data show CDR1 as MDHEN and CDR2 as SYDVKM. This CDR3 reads CATGAATSRETQYF. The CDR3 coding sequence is TGTGCCACTGGGGCAGCCACAAGTCGAGAGACCCAGTACTTC.

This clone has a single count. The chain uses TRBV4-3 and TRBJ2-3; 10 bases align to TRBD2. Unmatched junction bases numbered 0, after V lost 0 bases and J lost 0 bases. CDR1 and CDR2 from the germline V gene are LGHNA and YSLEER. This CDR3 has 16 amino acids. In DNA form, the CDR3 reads TGCGCCAGCAGCCAAGAAGCGGGAGGGAGCACAGATACGCAGTATTTT. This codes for CASSQEAGGSTDTQYF.

The CDR3 DNA sequence: TGTGCCAGCAGCATCGGGGGGGGAAAAAACATTCAGTACTTC. Amino acid sequence: CASSIGGGKNIQYF. V is TRBV11-1 and J is TRBJ2-4; 8 positions match TRBD2. The CDR3 is made up of 14 amino acids. V lost 5 bases to trimming and J lost 4 bases; unmatched junction nucleotides: 4. Per the germline V gene, CDR1 is SGHAT and CDR2 is FQDESV (reference sequence).

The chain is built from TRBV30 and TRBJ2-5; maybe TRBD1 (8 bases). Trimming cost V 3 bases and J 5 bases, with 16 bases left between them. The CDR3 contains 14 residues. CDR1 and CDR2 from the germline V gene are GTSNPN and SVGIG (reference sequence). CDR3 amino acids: CAWRGRAGGETQYF. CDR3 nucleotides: TGTGCCTGGAGGGGGAGGGCAGGGGGCGAGACCCAGTACTTC.

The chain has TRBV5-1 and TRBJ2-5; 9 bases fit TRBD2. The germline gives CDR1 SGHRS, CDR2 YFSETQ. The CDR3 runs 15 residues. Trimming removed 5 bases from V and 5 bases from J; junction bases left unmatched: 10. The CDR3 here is CASSSSGGHGETQYF. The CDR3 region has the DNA TGCGCCAGCAGTTCGAGCGGGGGGCACGGGGAGACCCAGTACTTC.

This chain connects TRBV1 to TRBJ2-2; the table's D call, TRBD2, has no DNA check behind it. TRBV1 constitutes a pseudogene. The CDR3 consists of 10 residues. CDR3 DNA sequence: TGCACAACTGGCACCGGGGAGCTGTTTTTT. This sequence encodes CTTGTGELFF.

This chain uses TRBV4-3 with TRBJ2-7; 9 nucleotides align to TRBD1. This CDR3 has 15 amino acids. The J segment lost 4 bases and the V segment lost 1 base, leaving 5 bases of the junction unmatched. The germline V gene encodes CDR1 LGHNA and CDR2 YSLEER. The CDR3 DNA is TGCGCCAGCAGCCAAGGGACAGGGGTTGAGTACGAGCAGTACTTC. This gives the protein CASSQGTGVEYEQYF.

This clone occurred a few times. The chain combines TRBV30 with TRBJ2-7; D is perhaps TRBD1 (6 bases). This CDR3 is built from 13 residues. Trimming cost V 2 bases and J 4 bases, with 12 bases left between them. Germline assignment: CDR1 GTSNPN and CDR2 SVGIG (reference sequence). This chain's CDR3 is CAWSRQGLYEQYF. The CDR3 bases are TGTGCCTGGAGTAGGCAGGGGCTGTACGAGCAGTACTTC.

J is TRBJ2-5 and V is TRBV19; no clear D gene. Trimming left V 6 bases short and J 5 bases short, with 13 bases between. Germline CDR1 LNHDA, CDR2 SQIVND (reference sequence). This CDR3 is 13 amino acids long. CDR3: CASRTTPGETQYF. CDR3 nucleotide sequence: TGTGCCAGTAGAACCACCCCCGGGGAGACCCAGTACTTC.

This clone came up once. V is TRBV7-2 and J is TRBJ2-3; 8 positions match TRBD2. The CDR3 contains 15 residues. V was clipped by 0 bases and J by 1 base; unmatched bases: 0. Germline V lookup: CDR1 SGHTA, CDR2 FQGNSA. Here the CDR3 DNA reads TGTGCCAGCAGCTTAGCAGCGGGGGGCACAGATACGCAGTATTTT. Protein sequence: CASSLAAGGTDTQYF.